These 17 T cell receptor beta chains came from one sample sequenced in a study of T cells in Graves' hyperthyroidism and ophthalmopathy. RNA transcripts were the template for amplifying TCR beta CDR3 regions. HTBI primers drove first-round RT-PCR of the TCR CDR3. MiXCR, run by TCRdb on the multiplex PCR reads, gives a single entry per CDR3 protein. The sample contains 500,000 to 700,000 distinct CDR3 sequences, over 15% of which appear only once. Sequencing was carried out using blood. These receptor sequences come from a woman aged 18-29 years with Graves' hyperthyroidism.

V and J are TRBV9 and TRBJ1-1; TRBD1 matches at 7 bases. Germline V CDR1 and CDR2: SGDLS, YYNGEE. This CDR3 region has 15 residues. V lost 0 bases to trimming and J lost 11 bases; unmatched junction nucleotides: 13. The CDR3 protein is CASSVGGGEGARAFF. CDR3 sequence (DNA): TGTGCCAGCAGCGTAGGGGGGGGTGAGGGGGCGCGGGCTTTCTTT. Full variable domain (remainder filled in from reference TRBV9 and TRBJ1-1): DSGVTQTPKHLITATGQRVTLRCSPRSGDLSVYWYQQSLDQGLQFLIQYYNGEERAKGNILERFSAQQFPDLHSELNLSSLELGDSALYFCASSVGGGEGARAFFGQGTRLTVV.

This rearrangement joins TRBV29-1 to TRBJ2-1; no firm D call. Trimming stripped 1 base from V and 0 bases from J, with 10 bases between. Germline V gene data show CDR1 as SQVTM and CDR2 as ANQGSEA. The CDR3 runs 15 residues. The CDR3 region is CSVEGATSSYNEQFF. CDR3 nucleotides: TGCAGCGTTGAAGGAGCCACGAGCTCCTACAATGAGCAGTTCTTC.

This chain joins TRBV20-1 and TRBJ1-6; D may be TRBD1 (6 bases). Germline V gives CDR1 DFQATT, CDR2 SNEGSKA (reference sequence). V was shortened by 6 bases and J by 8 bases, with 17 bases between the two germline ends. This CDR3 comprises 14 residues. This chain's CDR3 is CSARAGALYSPLHF. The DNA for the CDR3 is TGCAGTGCCCGCGCGGGGGCCCTATATTCACCCCTCCACTTT.

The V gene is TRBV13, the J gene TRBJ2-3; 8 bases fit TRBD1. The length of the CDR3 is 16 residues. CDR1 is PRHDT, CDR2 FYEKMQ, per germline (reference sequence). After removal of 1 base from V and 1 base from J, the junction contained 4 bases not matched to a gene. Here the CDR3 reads CASSLARTGRTDTQYF. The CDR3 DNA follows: TGTGCCAGCAGCTTAGCCCGGACAGGGCGCACAGATACGCAGTATTTT.

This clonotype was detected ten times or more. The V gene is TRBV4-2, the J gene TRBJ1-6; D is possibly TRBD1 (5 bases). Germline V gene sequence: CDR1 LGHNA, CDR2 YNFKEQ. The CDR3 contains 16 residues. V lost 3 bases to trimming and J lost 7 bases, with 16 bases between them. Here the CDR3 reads CASSQGLRGMNSPLHF. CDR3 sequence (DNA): TGTGCCAGCAGCCAGGGGTTGCGGGGGATGAATTCACCCCTCCACTTT.

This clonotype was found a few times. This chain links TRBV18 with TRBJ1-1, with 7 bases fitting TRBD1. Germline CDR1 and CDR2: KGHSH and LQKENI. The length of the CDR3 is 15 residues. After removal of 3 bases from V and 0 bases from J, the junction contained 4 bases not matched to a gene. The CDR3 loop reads CASSPRQGMNTEAFF. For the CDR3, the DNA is TGTGCCAGCTCACCCCGACAGGGAATGAACACTGAAGCTTTCTTT.

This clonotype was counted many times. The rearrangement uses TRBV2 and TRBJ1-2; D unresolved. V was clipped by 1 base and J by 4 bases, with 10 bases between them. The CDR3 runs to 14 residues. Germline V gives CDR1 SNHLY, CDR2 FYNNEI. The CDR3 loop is CASSEGTLSYGYTF. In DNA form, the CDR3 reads TGTGCCAGCAGTGAAGGGACCCTCAGCTATGGCTACACCTTC.

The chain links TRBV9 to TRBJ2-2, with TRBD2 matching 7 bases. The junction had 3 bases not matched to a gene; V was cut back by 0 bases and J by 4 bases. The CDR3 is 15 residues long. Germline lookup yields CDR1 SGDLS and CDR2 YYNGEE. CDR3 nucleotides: TGTGCCAGCAGCGTAGCGGGGGGAGTCACCGGGGAGCTGTTTTTT. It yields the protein CASSVAGGVTGELFF.

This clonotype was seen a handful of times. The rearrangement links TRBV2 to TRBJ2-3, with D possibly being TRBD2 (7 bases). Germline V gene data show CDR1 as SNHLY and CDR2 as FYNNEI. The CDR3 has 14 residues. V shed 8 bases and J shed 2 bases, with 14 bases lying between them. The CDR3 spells CASRPGGFTDTQYF. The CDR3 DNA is TGTGCCAGCCGACCGGGGGGCTTCACAGATACGCAGTATTTT.

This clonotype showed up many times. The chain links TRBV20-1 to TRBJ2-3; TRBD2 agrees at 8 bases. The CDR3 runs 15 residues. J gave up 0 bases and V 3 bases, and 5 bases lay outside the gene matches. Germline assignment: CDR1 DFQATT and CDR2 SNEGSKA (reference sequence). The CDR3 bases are TGCAGTGCTAGTGGGGCTAGCGGGAGCACAGATACGCAGTATTTT. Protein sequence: CSASGASGSTDTQYF.

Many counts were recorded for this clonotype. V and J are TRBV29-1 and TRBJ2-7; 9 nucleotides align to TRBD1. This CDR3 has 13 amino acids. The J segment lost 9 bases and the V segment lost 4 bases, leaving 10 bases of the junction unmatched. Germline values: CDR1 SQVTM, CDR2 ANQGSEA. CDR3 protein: CSVALPGTGSQYF. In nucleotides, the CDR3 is TGCAGCGTTGCTCTTCCCGGGACAGGGTCGCAGTACTTC.

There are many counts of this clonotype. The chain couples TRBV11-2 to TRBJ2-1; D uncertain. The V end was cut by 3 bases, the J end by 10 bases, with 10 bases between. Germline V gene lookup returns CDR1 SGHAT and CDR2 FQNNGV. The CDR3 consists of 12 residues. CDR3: CASSFEHSEQFF. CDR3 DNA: TGTGCCAGCAGCTTCGAACACTCAGAGCAGTTCTTC.

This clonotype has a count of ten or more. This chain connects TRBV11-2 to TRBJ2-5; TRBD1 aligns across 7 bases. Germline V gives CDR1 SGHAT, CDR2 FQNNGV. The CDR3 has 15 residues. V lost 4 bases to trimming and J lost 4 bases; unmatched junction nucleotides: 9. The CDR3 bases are TGTGCCAGCAGCTATGTGGACAGGCCCAGAGAGACCCAGTACTTC. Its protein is CASSYVDRPRETQYF.

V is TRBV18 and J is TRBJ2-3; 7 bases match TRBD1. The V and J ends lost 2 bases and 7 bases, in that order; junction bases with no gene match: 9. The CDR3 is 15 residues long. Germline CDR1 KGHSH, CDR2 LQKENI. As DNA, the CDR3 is TGTGCCAGCTCACCAACACAGGGGCGTACTAATACGCAGTATTTT. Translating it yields CASSPTQGRTNTQYF.

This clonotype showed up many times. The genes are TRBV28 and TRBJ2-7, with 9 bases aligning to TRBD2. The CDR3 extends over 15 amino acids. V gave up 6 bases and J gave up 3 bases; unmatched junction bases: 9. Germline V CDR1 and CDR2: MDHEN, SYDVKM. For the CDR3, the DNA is TGTGCCAGCAGGGACTTTAGCGGGAGAGGCTACGAGCAGTACTTC. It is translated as CASRDFSGRGYEQYF.

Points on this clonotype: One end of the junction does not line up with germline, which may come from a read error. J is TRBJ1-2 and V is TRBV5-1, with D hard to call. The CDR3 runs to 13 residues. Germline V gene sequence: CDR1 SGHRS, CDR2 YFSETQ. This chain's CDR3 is CSSSLSISYGYTF. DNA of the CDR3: TGCTCCAGCAGCTTGTCCATTTCCTATGGCTACACCTTC.

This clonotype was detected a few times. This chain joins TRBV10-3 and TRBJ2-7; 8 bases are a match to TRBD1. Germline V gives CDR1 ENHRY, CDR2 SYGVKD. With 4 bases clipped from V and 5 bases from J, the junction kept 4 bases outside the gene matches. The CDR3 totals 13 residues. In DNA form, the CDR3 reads TGTGCCATCAGTGTAGGACAGGGAGACGAGCAGTACTTC. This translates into CAISVGQGDEQYF.